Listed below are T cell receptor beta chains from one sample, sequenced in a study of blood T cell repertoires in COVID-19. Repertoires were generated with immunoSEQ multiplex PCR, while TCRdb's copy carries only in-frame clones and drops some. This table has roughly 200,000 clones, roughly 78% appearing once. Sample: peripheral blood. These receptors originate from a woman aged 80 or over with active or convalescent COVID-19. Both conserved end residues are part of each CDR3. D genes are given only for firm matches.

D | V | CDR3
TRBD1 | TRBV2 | CASSGTGGEAFF
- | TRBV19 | CASSGPGDTEAFF
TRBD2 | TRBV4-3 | CASSQTVGLAGGDEQFF
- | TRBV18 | CASSQGPEQYF
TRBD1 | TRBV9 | CASSVVTGYTANTEAFF
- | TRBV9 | CASSVDEALETQYF
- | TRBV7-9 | CASSWGLMNTEAFF
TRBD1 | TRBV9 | CASSVGDRDSPLHF
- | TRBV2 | CASSEDGGLTPEYRYF
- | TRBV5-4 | CASSFQGAEAFF
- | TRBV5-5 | CATAADRTNYGYTF
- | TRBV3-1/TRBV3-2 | CASSQGSENNEKLFF
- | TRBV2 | CASSELTTGDTQYF
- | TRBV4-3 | CASSQSGQGGQPQHF
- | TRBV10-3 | CAISESIAGASYEQYF
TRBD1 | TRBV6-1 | CASSGLLGQAGNQPQHF
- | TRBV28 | CASSLSTPSTEAFF
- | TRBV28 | CASRRANYGYTF
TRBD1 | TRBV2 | CASRDRGPGNTIYF
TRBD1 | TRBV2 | CASRRQGTGANVLTF
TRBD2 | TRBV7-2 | CASSPFIFGGASTGELFF
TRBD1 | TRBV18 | CASSPGQGIWTQYF
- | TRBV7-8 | CASSLSGKTNEKLFF
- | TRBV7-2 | CASSLPGINYGYTF
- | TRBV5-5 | CASSLRGSGNTIYF
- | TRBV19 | CASSLEGQETQYF
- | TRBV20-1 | CSASGQNSYEQYF
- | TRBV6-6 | CASSYGFRDGVQPQHF
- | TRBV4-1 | CASSQEWAGEKLFF
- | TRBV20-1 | CSANSGHEQYF
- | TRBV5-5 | CASSLRQGHYGYTF
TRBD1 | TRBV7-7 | CASSIGTGGYNEQFF
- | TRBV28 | CAGRGVSGNTIYF
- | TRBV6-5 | CASSYSWRESPLHF
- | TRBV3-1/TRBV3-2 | CASSHARGTEAFF